One and the same sample provided the 25 T cell receptor beta chains below, sequenced in a study of OX40 agonist ivuxolimab in advanced cancers. Repertoires were generated with immunoSEQ multiplex PCR, while TCRdb's copy carries only in-frame clones and drops some. The data show some 46,000 clones, 88% seen once. This specimen consisted of CD4+ or CD8+ T cells sorted from blood, obtained in a trial of the OX40 agonist ivuxolimab. Receptor source: an adult with an advanced solid tumor such as melanoma, head and neck, liver or kidney cancer.

J is TRBJ1-5 and V is TRBV29-1; 7 nucleotides agree with TRBD1. There are 12 residues in the CDR3. Germline-derived CDR1 and CDR2 are SQVTM and ANQGSEA. V trimming: 8 bases; J trimming: 8 bases; junction bases outside the gene matches: 9. CDR3 residues: CSTRQGSEPQHF. For the CDR3, the DNA is TGCAGCACTAGACAGGGTAGTGAGCCCCAGCATTTT.

The rearrangement links TRBV11-2 to TRBJ1-5; tentative D call: TRBD1 (5 bases). The CDR3 runs 15 residues. Trimming took off 5 bases at V and 3 bases at J, with 14 bases between the two ends. Germline V gives CDR1 SGHAT, CDR2 FQNNGV. DNA of the CDR3: TGTGCCAGCAGCCTCACAGGAAACGTCAATCAGCCCCAGCATTTT. Encoded protein: CASSLTGNVNQPQHF.

This rearrangement joins TRBV13 to TRBJ2-7; maybe TRBD1 (5 bases). Germline-derived CDR1 and CDR2 are PRHDT and FYEKMQ (reference sequence). The V end was cut by 2 bases, the J end by 2 bases, with 19 bases between. This CDR3 has 17 amino acids. This CDR3 reads CASSLLGDSSTTYEQYF. The CDR3 DNA is TGTGCCAGCAGCTTATTAGGGGATTCTTCGACCACCTACGAGCAGTACTTC.

This clone was counted once. V is TRBV7-8 and J is TRBJ2-5, with D uncertain. CDR3 length: 13 amino acids. Looked up from germline, CDR1 is SGHVS and CDR2 is FQNEAQ. V gave up 4 bases and J gave up 5 bases, with 11 bases separating them. CDR3 loop: CASSSIERETQYF. DNA for the CDR3: TGTGCCAGCAGCTCGATCGAACGGGAGACCCAGTACTTC.

This clone was picked up one time. The chain couples TRBV7-7 to TRBJ1-3; D uncertain. The germline V and J ends were trimmed by 11 bases and 1 base, with 9 bases remaining between them. The CDR3 is made up of 12 amino acids. The germline gives CDR1 SSHAT, CDR2 FNYEAQ (reference sequence). CDR3 nucleotide sequence: TGTGCCGTCCGAGGGTCTGGAAACACCATATATTTT. It yields the protein CAVRGSGNTIYF.

V gene TRBV4-3 combines with J gene TRBJ1-3; 7 bases line up with TRBD1. V lost 4 bases to trimming and J lost 0 bases; unmatched junction nucleotides: 3. Looked up from germline, CDR1 is LGHNA and CDR2 is YSLEER. This CDR3 spans 15 amino acids. The CDR3 nucleotides read TGCGCCAGCAGCCGAGGACAGGACTCTGGAAACACCATATATTTT. It encodes CASSRGQDSGNTIYF.

The chain carries TRBV6-5 and TRBJ1-4; D ambiguous. Germline V gene lookup returns CDR1 MNHEY and CDR2 SVGAGI. This CDR3 has 14 residues. The germline V and J ends were trimmed by 0 bases and 6 bases, with 8 bases remaining between them. The DNA of the CDR3 is TGTGCCAGCAGTTACTCTCCGTCGGATGAAAAACTGTTTTTT. Translated, it gives CASSYSPSDEKLFF.

The chain joins TRBV5-5 to TRBJ1-6; D unresolved. CDR1 and CDR2 from the germline V gene are SGHKS and YYEKEE (reference sequence). The ends were cut back, 1 base at V and 7 bases at J, with 12 bases in the middle. This CDR3 has 15 amino acids. The DNA for the CDR3 is TGTGCCAGCAGCTTGAACGCGTGGGCCAATTCACCCCTCCACTTT. Protein sequence: CASSLNAWANSPLHF.

This clone is termed medium-sized. The chain has TRBV30 and TRBJ1-1, with TRBD1 as a possible D gene (5 bases). Germline V CDR1 and CDR2: GTSNPN, SVGIG (reference sequence). V lost 4 bases to trimming and J lost 5 bases, with 17 bases between them. The CDR3 has 14 residues. The CDR3 loop reads CAWMDPTTGTEAFF. The CDR3 coding sequence is TGTGCCTGGATGGATCCTACCACAGGAACTGAAGCTTTCTTT.

This chain links TRBV11-2 with TRBJ2-7, with 11 bases that match TRBD1. Trimming at V came to 4 bases and at J to 5 bases, leaving 4 bases not matched to a gene. This CDR3 contains 14 residues. In germline, CDR1 is SGHAT, CDR2 FQNNGV. The CDR3 coding sequence is TGTGCCAGCAGCTCGAGGGACAGGGGGGACGAGCAGTACTTC. It codes for CASSSRDRGDEQYF.

The chain links TRBV14 to TRBJ1-1, with D unresolved. CDR1 SGHDN and CDR2 FVKESK come from the germline V gene. The CDR3 sequence is 11 residues long. The V and J ends lost 4 bases and 6 bases respectively, with 6 bases between them. The DNA of the CDR3 is TGTGCCAGCAGCCTGGGCGCTGAAGCTTTCTTT. It translates to CASSLGAEAFF.

This clone was seen repeatedly, ten times or more. The chain joins TRBV2 to TRBJ1-4; a possible D gene is TRBD1 (5 bases). Germline CDR1 SNHLY, CDR2 FYNNEI. This CDR3 has 14 amino acids. Deletions cut 1 base from V and 8 bases from J, with 11 bases between. The CDR3 DNA sequence: TGTGCCAGCAGTGAAGGGCAGGGCTGGGAAAAACTGTTTTTT. Protein: CASSEGQGWEKLFF.

The CDR3 DNA is TGCGCCAGCAGCTATGACAGGGCCAGCTCTGGAAACACCATATATTTT. This codes for CASSYDRASSGNTIYF. The chain employs TRBV4-3 and TRBJ1-3; 7 bases are a match to TRBD1. The V gene's germline CDR1 is LGHNA and CDR2 YSLEER. The CDR3 totals 16 residues. The J segment lost 0 bases and the V segment lost 5 bases, leaving 7 bases of the junction unmatched.

This chain uses TRBV19 with TRBJ2-1; tentative D call: TRBD2 (5 bases). Germline V lookup: CDR1 LNHDA, CDR2 SQIVND (reference sequence). V shed 2 bases and J shed 0 bases, with 11 bases lying between them. The CDR3 contains 16 residues. The CDR3 sequence is CASSISRGTSYNEQFF. The CDR3 DNA reads TGTGCCAGTAGTATATCTCGGGGTACCTCCTACAATGAGCAGTTCTTC.

The chain has TRBV9 and TRBJ2-1, with TRBD2 matching over 7 bases. Germline CDR1 SGDLS, CDR2 YYNGEE. The CDR3 loop spans 14 amino acids. The V and J ends lost 2 bases and 8 bases, in that order; junction bases with no gene match: 7. The CDR3 loop is CASSVWGGLDEQFF. CDR3 in DNA: TGTGCCAGCAGCGTGTGGGGAGGGCTGGATGAGCAGTTCTTC.

The chain is built from TRBV30 and TRBJ1-2; 7 positions agree with TRBD1. The CDR3 has 17 amino acids. Trimming removed 1 base from V and 0 bases from J; junction bases left unmatched: 11. Germline V gives CDR1 GTSNPN, CDR2 SVGIG (reference sequence). CDR3 DNA sequence: TGTGCCTGGAGTGGGGACAGCGGACCCCCTCCTAACTATGGCTACACCTTC. This gives the protein CAWSGDSGPPPNYGYTF.

The rearrangement links TRBV27 to TRBJ2-5, with 9 bases that match TRBD2. This CDR3 is built from 16 residues. Germline CDR1 is MNHEY and CDR2 is SMNVEV (reference sequence). Trimming removed 0 bases from V and 4 bases from J; junction bases left unmatched: 6. Here the CDR3 reads CASSLSGGGAAETQYF. The CDR3 coding sequence is TGTGCCAGCAGTTTATCAGGCGGGGGGGCCGCAGAGACCCAGTACTTC.

This chain joins TRBV4-1 and TRBJ1-6, with a weak D call TRBD1 (6 bases). The V and J ends lost 4 bases and 4 bases respectively, with 14 bases between them. This CDR3 has 16 amino acids. CDR1 is MGHRA and CDR2 is YSYEKL in the germline V gene. In DNA, the CDR3 is TGCGCCAGCAGCCTAGCGGGGGACACTTATAATTCACCCCTCCACTTT. Amino acids: CASSLAGDTYNSPLHF.

V and J are TRBV12-5 and TRBJ2-2; 9 nucleotides agree with TRBD2. V lost 0 bases, J lost 5 bases, and 10 bases stayed unmatched. Germline CDR1 LGHNT, CDR2 FRNRAP. The CDR3 sequence is 18 residues long. Written as DNA, the CDR3 is TGTGCTAGTGGTTTGGTACGGGAGCGGGGGGTCGGAACCGGGGAGCTGTTTTTT. Protein: CASGLVRERGVGTGELFF.

This chain links TRBV5-5 with TRBJ1-2; 7 bases are a match to TRBD1. The J segment lost 3 bases and the V segment lost 3 bases, leaving 5 bases of the junction unmatched. CDR3 length: 14 amino acids. CDR1 is SGHKS, CDR2 YYEKEE, per germline (reference sequence). This CDR3 is CASSWTQGDYGYTF. The CDR3 DNA reads TGTGCCAGCAGCTGGACTCAGGGGGACTATGGCTACACCTTC.

The CDR3 spells CSARATGEQFF. CDR3 DNA: TGCAGTGCTAGAGCGACAGGGGAGCAGTTCTTC. The V call is TRBV20-1, the J call TRBJ2-1, with 7 bases aligning to TRBD1. The J segment lost 10 bases and the V segment lost 1 base, leaving 1 base of the junction unmatched. The CDR3 contains 11 residues. The germline V gene encodes CDR1 DFQATT and CDR2 SNEGSKA (reference sequence).

This clone has just one count. The J gene is TRBJ1-5, the V gene TRBV15; unclear D gene. CDR1 is LNHNV and CDR2 is YYDKDF in the germline V gene (reference sequence). The CDR3 is made up of 13 amino acids. V lost 6 bases and J lost 7, with 13 bases in between. This chain's CDR3 is CATSRPPDQPQHF. The DNA for the CDR3 is TGTGCCACCAGTAGACCCCCGGACCAGCCCCAGCATTTT.

This rearrangement joins TRBV10-3 to TRBJ2-7; maybe TRBD2 (7 bases). The germline V and J ends were trimmed by 3 bases and 4 bases, with 13 bases remaining between them. The germline V gene encodes CDR1 ENHRY and CDR2 SYGVKD. The CDR3 is made up of 14 amino acids. In DNA form, the CDR3 reads TGTGCCATCAGTGAAGGGGGGGTGGGTTACGAGCAGTACGTC. Its protein product is CAISEGGVGYEQYV.

The CDR3 region is CSVVVSGLEVGETQYF. CDR3 nucleotide sequence: TGCAGCGTTGTTGTGTCGGGTTTGGAAGTGGGAGAGACCCAGTACTTC. The chain is built from TRBV29-1 and TRBJ2-5; D uncertain. The V end lost 4 bases, the J end lost 4 bases, and 22 bases lay between the germline ends. The CDR3 covers 16 residues. Germline CDR1 SQVTM, CDR2 ANQGSEA.

V usage is TRBV6-1 and J usage is TRBJ2-7; maybe TRBD1 (5 bases). In germline, CDR1 is MNHNS, CDR2 SASEGT. CDR3 length: 14 amino acids. V shed 5 bases and J shed 0 bases, with 11 bases lying between them. The CDR3 DNA reads as TGTGCCAGCAGTTTTGTGACAGTCTCCTACGAGCAGTACTTC. Protein product: CASSFVTVSYEQYF.